This entry features one TCR beta chain sequence. The data stem from a study of blood T cell repertoires in COVID-19. Study context: Spain, Italy and the United States supplied samples that represented acute and convalescent COVID-19. Sample material is recorded as cDNA or gDNA derived from T cells, B-cell-depleted T cells, or PBMCs.

CDR1 is SGHVS, CDR2 FQNEAQ, per germline. J gave up 0 bases and V 5 bases, and 10 bases lay outside the gene matches. The CDR3 is 16 amino acids. In the original processing: From reference gene primer amplification, estimates of nucleated cell counts were derived. Data came from immunoSEQ multiplex PCR; TCRdb stores just in-frame clones and leaves some out. Clonal size and the V and J genes are those of that table, whereas D and trimming came from the DNA. The sample records around 180,000 clones, 85% to 90% being singletons. This TCR was sampled from a man aged 65 to 85 with active or convalescent COVID-19. This chain uses TRBV7-8 with TRBJ2-7; TRBD1 agrees at 7 bases. Sequencing input: peripheral blood. Here the CDR3 reads CASSQPSAGGSYEQYF. CDR3 in DNA: TGTGCCAGCAGCCAACCTTCAGCAGGGGGCTCCTACGAGCAGTACTTC.